This entry concerns a single T cell receptor (beta chain). Its matching antigen is unknown. With 5 bases removed from V and 3 bases from J, the gap between germline ends came to 14 bases. Germline values: CDR1 MNHEY, CDR2 SVGAGI. This CDR3 region has 14 residues. The source of the sample is a study of healthy donors' naive CD4 and CD8 T cells. Whole-study context: For TCR alpha, new primers spanned all functional IMGT alpha genes.

Study-level findings and limits: Naive CD4+ and CD8+ cells reportedly differed in usage of most V and J genes.

Each TCR library used around 540 ng of total RNA and a linear amplification protocol. MiXCR, run by TCRdb on the reads, gives a single entry per CDR3 protein. The sample has about 180,000 distinct CDR3 sequences; 65% to 75% are singletons. Sequencing was done on a sample of naive CD4+ and CD8+ T cells sorted from blood, pooled from several donors. This TCR was recovered from a pool of human donors in good health; the sample pools cells from several healthy donors. The genes are TRBV6-5 and TRBJ2-7; possible D gene TRBD1, 5 bases. The CDR3 here is CASSEIFQGYEQYF. In DNA form, the CDR3 reads TGTGCCAGCAGTGAAATCTTTCAGGGCTACGAGCAGTACTTC.